This T cell receptor beta chain was observed in a study of T cell changes during pregnancy in multiple sclerosis. This table comes from immunoSEQ multiplex PCR, and its TCRdb copy is limited to in-frame clones, with some not included. Seen here are under 60,000 clones, approximately 92% observed once, and the top ten hold under 0.7%. J gave up 5 bases and V 8 bases, and 14 bases lay outside the gene matches. The CDR3 extends over 16 amino acids. The germline V gene encodes CDR1 MNHNY and CDR2 SVGAGI (reference sequence). Sequenced here: CD4+ T cells from peripheral blood mononuclear cells, sampled after pregnancy. This TCR came from a female donor with multiple sclerosis, enrolled in a pregnancy study. This chain joins TRBV6-6 and TRBJ1-5, with 8 bases matching TRBD1. The CDR3 DNA follows: TGTGCCAGCCGTCACCTACAGACAGGGGTCGATCAGCCCCAGCATTTT. Translation gives CASRHLQTGVDQPQHF.